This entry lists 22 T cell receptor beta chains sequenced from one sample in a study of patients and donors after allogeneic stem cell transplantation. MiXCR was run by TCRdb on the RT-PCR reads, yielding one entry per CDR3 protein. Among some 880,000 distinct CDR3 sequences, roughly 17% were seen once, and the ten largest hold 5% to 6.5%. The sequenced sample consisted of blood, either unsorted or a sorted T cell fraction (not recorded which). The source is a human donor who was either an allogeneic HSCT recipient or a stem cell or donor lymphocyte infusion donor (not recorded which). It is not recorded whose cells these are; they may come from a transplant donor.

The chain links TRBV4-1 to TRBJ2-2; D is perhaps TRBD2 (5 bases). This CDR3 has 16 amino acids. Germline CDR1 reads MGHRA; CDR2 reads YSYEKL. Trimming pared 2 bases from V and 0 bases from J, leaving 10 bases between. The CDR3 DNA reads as TGCGCCAGCAGCCAACACGGGGTCGCGAACACCGGGGAGCTGTTTTTT. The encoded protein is CASSQHGVANTGELFF.

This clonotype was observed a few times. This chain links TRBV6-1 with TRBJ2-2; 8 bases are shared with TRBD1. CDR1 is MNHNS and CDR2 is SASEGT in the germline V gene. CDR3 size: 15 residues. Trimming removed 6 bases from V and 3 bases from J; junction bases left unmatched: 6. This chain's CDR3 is CASSGQGVDTGELFF. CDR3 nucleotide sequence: TGTGCCAGCAGCGGACAGGGTGTAGACACCGGGGAGCTGTTTTTT.

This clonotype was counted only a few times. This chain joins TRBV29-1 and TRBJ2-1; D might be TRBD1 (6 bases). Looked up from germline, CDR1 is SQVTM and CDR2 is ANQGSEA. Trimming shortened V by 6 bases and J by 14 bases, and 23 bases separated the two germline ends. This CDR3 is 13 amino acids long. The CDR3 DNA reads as TGCAGCGTGAATGCCGGACAGCAGACCGGAGAGTTCTTC. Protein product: CSVNAGQQTGEFF.

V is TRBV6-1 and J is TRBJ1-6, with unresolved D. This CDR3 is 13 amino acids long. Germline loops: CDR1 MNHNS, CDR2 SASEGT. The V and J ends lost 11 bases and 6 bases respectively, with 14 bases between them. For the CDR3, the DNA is TGTGCCGCAAGGGCAGCGGCTAATTCACCCCTCCACTTT. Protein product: CAARAAANSPLHF.

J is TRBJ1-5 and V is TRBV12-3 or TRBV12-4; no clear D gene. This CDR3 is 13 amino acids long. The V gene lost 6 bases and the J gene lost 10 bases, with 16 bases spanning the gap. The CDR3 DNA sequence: TGTGCCAGCAGCCTCCAAGTTTTCGGACCCCAGCATTTT. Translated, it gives CASSLQVFGPQHF.

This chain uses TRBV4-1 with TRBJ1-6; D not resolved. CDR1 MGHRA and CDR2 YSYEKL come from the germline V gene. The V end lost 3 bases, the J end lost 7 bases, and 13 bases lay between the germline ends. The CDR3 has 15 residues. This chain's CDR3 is CASSQSPGGNSPLHF. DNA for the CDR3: TGCGCCAGCAGCCAGTCGCCGGGTGGGAATTCACCCCTCCACTTT.

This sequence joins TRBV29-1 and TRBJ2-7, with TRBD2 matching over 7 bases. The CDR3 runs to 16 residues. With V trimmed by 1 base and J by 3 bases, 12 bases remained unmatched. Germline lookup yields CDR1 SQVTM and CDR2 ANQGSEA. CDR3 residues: CSVEGVRASGSYEQYF. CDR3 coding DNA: TGCAGCGTTGAAGGGGTACGGGCTAGCGGAAGCTACGAGCAGTACTTC.

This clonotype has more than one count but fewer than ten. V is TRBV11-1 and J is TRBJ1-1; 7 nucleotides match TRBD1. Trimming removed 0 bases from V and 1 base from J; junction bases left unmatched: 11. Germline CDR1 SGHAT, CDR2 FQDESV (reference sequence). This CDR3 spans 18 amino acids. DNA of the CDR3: TGTGCCAGCAGCTTAGCAGGCCCTAGACAGGGCGCGAACACTGAAGCTTTCTTT. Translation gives CASSLAGPRQGANTEAFF.

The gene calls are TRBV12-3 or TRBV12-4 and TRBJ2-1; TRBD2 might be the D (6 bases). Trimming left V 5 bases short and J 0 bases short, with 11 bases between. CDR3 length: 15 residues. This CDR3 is CASSPVADSYNEQFF. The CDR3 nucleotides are TGTGCCAGCAGTCCAGTAGCGGACTCCTACAATGAGCAGTTCTTC.

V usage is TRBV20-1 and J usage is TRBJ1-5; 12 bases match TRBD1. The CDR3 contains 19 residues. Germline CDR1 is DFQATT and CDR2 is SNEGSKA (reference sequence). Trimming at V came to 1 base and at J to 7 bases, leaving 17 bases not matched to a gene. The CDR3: CSARAPRGQGASRIQPQHF. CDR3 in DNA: TGCAGTGCTAGAGCCCCCCGGGGACAGGGGGCTTCGCGTATCCAGCCCCAGCATTTT.

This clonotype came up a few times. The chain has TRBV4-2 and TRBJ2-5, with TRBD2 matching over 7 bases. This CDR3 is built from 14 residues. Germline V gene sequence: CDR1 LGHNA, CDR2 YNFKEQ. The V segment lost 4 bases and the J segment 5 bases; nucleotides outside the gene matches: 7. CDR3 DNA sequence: TGTGCCAGCAGCCCGACTGGGAGGGCGGAGACCCAGTACTTC. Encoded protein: CASSPTGRAETQYF.

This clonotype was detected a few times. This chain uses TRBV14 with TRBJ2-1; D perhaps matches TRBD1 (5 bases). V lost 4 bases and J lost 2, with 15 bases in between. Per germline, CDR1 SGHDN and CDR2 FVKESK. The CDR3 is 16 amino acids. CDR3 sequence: CASSRTKGLAYNEQFF. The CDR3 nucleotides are TGTGCCAGCAGCCGAACAAAGGGGCTAGCCTACAATGAGCAGTTCTTC.

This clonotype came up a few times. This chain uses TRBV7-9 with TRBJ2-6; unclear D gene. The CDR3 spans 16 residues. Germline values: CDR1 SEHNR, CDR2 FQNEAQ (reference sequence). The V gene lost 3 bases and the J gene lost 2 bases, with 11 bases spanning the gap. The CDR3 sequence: CASSLDRVAGANVLTF. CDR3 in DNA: TGTGCCAGCAGCTTGGATAGGGTGGCTGGGGCCAACGTCCTGACTTTC.

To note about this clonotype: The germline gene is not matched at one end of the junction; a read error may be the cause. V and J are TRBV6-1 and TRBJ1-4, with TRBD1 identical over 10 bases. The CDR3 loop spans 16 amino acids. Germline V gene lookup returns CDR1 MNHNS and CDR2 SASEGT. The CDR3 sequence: CPSSPTWTGGSEKLFF. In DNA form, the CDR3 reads TGTCCCAGCAGCCCTACCTGGACAGGGGGAAGTGAAAAACTGTTTTTT.

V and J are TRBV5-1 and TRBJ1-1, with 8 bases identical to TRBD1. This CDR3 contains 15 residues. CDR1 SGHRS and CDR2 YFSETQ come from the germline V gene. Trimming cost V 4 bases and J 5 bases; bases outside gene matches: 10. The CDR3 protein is CASSLYRQGTTEAFF. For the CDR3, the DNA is TGCGCCAGCAGCCTATACCGACAGGGGACTACTGAAGCTTTCTTT. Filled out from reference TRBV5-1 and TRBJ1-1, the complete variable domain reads KAGVTQTPRYLIKTRGQQVTLSCSPISGHRSVSWYQQTPGQGLQFLFEYFSETQRNKGNFPGRFSGRQFSNSRSEMNVSTLELGDSALYLCASSLYRQGTTEAFFGQGTRLTVV.

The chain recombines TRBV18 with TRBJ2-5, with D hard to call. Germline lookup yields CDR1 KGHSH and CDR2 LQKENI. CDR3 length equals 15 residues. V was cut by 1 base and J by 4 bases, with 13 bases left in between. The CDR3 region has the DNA TGTGCCAGCTCACCACTCCCGGGTGGCGGAGAGACCCAGTACTTC. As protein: CASSPLPGGGETQYF.

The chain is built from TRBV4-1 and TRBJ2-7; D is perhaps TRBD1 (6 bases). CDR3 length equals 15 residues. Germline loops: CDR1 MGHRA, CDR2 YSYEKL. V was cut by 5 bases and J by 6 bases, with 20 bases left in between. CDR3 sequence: CASSSRDTGPPEQYF. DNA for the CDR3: TGCGCCAGCAGCTCCCGGGACACCGGACCTCCCGAGCAGTACTTC.

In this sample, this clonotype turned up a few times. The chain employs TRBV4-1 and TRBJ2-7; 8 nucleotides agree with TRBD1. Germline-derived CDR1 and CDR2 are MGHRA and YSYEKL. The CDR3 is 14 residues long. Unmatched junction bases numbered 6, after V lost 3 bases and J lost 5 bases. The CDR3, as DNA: TGCGCCAGCAGCCAGCTGGACAGGGAAGACGAGCAGTACTTC. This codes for CASSQLDREDEQYF.

CDR3 DNA sequence: TGCGCCAGCGCCCGAAGTGGACTAGCGGGGGCGGAAGAGACCCAGTACTTC. Its translation: CASARSGLAGAEETQYF. The chain joins TRBV5-1 to TRBJ2-5, with 13 bases lining up with TRBD2. V lost 7 bases to trimming and J lost 3 bases; unmatched junction nucleotides: 12. This CDR3 spans 17 amino acids. Germline-derived CDR1 and CDR2 are SGHRS and YFSETQ.

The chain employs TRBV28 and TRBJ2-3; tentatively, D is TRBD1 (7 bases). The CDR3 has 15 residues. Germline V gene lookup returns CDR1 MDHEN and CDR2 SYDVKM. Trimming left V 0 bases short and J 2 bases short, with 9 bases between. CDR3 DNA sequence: TGTGCCAGCAGTTTATGGGAGGGGGCCACAGATACGCAGTATTTT. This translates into CASSLWEGATDTQYF.

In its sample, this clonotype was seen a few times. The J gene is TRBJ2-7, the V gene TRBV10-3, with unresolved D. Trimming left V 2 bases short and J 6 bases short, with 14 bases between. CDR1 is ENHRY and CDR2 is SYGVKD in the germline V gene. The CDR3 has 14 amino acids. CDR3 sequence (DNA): TGTGCCATCAGTGAGGAGTTCTATCTGGTCGAGCAGTACTTC. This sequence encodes CAISEEFYLVEQYF.

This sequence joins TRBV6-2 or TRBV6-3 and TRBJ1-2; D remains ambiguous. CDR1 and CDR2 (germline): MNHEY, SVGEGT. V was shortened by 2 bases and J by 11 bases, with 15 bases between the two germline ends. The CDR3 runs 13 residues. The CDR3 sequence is CASSYPTPDGYTF. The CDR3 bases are TGTGCCAGCAGTTACCCTACACCGGACGGATACACCTTC.